The 2 T cell receptor beta chains below all came from one sample that was sequenced in a study of human T cells and chemical hapten exposure. Noted time point: pre-sensitization, week 0. Treatment given: therapeutic diphenylcyclopropenone sensitization with weekly scalp DPC. From the RACE reads, TCRdb called clonotypes with MiXCR, one entry per CDR3 protein. The table has about 120,000 distinct CDR3 sequences, approximately 12% seen once. The sample was whole blood, taken in connection with sensitization to the hapten diphenylcyclopropenone (DPC). The receptors here all came from a woman under 30 with alopecia areata. Some clones in this sample may be carry-over from other donors' samples.

The CDR3: CASSQETSSYNSPLHF. The CDR3 DNA reads TGCGCCAGCAGTCAAGAGACGAGCTCCTATAATTCACCCCTCCACTTT. The chain carries TRBV23-1 and TRBJ1-6; no clear D. TRBV23-1 is assigned to the ORF class and has an uncertain function. The CDR3 is made up of 16 amino acids. The V end was cut by 2 bases, the J end by 0 bases, with 8 bases between.

This clonotype was picked up a small number of times. The CDR3: CASTRDRVGNTEAFF. The CDR3 bases are TGCGCCAGCACCCGAGACAGGGTGGGGAACACTGAAGCTTTCTTT. This chain joins TRBV5-1 and TRBJ1-1; 7 nucleotides align to TRBD1. From germline, CDR1 is SGHRS and CDR2 YFSETQ. The CDR3 extends over 15 amino acids. Germline trimming cut 6 bases from V and 1 base from J; bases unmatched to any gene: 9.